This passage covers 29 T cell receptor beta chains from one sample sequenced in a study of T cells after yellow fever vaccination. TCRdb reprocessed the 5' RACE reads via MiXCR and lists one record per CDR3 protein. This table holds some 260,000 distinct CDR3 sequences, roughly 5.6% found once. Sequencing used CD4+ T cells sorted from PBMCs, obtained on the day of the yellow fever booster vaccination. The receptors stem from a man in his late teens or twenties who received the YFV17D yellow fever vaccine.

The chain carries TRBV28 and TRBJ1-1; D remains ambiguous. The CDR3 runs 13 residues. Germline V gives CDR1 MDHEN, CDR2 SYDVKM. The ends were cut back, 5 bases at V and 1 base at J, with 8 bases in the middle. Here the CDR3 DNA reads TGTGCCAGCAGTATCTGGCCGAACACTGAAGCTTTCTTT. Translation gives CASSIWPNTEAFF.

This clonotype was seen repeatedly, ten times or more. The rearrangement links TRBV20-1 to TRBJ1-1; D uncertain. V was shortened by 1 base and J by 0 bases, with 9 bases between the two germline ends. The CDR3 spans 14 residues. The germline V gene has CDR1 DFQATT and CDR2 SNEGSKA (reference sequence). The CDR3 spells CSARVAGVNTEAFF. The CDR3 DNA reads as TGCAGTGCTAGAGTGGCAGGCGTGAACACTGAAGCTTTCTTT.

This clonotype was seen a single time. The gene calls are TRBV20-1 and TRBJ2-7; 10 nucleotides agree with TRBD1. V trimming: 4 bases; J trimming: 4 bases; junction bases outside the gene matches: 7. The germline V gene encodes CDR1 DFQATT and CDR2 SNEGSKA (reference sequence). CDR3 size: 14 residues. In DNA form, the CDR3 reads TGCAGTGCTACTCCCGGGACAGGGGCTTACGAGCAGTACGTC. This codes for CSATPGTGAYEQYV.

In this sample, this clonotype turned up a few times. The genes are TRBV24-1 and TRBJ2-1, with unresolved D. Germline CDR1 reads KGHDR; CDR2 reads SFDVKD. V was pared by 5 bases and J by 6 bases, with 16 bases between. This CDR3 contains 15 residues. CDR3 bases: TGTGCCACCAGTGTTGATCTAGAAGGTGGCAATGAGCAGTTCTTC. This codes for CATSVDLEGGNEQFF.

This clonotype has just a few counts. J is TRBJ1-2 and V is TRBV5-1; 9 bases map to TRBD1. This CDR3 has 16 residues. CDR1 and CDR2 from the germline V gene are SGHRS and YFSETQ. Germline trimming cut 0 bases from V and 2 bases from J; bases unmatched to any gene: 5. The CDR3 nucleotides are TGCGCCAGCAGCTTGGCCCCACAGGGGGCGAACTATGGCTACACCTTC. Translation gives CASSLAPQGANYGYTF.

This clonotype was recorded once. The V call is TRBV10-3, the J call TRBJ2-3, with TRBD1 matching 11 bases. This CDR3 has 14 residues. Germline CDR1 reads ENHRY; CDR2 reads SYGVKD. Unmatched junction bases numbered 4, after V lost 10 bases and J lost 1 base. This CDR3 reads CATKGQGGTDTQYF. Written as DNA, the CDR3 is TGTGCCACGAAGGGACAGGGGGGCACAGATACGCAGTATTTT.

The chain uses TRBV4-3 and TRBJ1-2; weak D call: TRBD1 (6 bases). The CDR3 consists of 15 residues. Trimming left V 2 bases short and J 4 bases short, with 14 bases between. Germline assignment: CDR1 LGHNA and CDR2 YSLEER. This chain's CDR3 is CASSQSPTGSYGYTF. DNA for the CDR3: TGCGCCAGCAGCCAAAGTCCCACAGGGTCCTATGGCTACACCTTC.

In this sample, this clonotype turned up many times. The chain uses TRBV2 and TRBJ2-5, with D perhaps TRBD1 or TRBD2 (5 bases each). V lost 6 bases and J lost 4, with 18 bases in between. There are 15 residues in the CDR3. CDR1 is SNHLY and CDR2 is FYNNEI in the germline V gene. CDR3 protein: CASRRDVSSPETQYF. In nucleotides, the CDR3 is TGTGCCAGCAGACGGGACGTAAGCTCCCCAGAGACCCAGTACTTC.

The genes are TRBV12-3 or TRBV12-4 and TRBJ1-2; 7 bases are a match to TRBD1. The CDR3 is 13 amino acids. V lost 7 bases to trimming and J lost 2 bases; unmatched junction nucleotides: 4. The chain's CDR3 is CASNLGQNYGYTF. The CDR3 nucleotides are TGTGCCAGCAACCTGGGACAGAACTATGGCTACACCTTC.

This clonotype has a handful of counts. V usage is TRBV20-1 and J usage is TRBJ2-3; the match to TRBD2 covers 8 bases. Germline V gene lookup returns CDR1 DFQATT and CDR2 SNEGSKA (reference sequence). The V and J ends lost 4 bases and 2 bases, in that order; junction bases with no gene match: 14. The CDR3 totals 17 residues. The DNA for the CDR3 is TGCAGTGCTAACACGGGGGGAATAGCGGGGCCCACAGATACGCAGTATTTT. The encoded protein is CSANTGGIAGPTDTQYF.

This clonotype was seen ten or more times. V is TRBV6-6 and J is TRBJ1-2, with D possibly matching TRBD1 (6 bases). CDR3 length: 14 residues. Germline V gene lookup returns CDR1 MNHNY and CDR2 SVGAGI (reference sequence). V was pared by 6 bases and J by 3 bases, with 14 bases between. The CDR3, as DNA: TGTGCCAGCAGCCGGGACACGGGATACTATGGCTACACCTTC. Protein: CASSRDTGYYGYTF.

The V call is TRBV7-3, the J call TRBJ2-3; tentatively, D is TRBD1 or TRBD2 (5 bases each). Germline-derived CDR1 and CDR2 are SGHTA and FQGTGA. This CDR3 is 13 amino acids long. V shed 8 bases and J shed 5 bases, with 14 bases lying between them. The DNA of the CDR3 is TGTGCCAGCCGTGGGGCTGAGGGAGATACGCAGTATTTT. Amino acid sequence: CASRGAEGDTQYF.

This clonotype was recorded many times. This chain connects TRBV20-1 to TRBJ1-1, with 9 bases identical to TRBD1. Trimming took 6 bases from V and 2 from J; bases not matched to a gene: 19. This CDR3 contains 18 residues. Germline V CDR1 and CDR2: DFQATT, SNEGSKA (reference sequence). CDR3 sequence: CSASNVPGQGLGNTEAFF. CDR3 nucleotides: TGCAGTGCCTCAAACGTCCCGGGACAGGGATTGGGAAACACTGAAGCTTTCTTT.

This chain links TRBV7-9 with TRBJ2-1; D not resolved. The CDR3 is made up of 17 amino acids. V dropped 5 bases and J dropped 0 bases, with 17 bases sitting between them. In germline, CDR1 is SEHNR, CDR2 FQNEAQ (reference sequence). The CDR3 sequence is CASSPTSAVFSYNEQFF. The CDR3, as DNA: TGTGCCAGCAGCCCTACCTCCGCGGTATTCTCCTACAATGAGCAGTTCTTC.

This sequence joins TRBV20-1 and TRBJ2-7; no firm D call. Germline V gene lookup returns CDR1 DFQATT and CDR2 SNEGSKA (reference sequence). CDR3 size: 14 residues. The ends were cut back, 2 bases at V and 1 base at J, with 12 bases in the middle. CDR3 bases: TGCAGTGCTAGATATGGCAGTCCTTCCTACGAGCAGTACGTC. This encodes CSARYGSPSYEQYV.

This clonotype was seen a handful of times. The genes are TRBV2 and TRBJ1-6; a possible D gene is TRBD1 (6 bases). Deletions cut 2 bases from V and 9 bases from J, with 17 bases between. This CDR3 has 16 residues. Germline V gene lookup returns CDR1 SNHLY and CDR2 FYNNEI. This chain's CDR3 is CASSERGAAIGSPLHF. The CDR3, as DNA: TGTGCCAGCAGTGAAAGGGGGGCCGCAATAGGTTCACCCCTCCACTTT.

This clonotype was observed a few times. The CDR3 region is CAITGGASTDTQYF. CDR3 DNA sequence: TGTGCCATCACGGGAGGAGCCAGCACAGATACGCAGTATTTT. This chain links TRBV10-3 with TRBJ2-3, with 7 bases lining up with TRBD2. V trimming: 7 bases; J trimming: 0 bases; junction bases outside the gene matches: 4. The germline V gene has CDR1 ENHRY and CDR2 SYGVKD. The CDR3 totals 14 residues.

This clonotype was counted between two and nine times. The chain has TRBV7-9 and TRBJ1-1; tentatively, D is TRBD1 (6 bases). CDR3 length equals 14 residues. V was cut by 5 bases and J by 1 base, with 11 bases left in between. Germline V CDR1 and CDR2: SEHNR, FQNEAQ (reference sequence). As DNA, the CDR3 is TGTGCCAGCAGCCCGCAGACAGGGAACACTGAAGCTTTCTTT. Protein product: CASSPQTGNTEAFF.

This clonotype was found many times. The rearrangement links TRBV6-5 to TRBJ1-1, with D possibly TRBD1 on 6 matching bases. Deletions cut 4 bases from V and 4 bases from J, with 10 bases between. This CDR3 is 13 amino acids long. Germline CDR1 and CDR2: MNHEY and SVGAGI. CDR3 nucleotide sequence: TGTGCCAGCAGTTCCAGGGGTACCACTGAAGCTTTCTTT. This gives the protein CASSSRGTTEAFF.

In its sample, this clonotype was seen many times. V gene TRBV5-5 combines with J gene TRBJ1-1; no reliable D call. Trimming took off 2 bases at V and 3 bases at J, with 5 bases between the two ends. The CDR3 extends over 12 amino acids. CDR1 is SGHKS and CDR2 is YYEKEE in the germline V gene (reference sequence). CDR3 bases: TGTGCCAGCAGCTTCCAGGACACTGAAGCTTTCTTT. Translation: CASSFQDTEAFF.

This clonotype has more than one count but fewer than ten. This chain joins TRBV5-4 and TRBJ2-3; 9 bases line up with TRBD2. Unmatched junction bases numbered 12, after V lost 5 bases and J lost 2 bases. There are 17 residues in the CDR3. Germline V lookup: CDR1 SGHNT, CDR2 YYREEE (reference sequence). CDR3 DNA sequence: TGTGCCAGCAGATCTAGCGGGGCCTCGTACCCCACAGATACGCAGTATTTT. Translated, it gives CASRSSGASYPTDTQYF.

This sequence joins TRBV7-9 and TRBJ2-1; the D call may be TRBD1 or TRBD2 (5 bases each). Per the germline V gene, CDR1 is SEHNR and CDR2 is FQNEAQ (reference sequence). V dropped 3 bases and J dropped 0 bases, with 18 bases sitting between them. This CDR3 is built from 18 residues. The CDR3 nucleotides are TGTGCCAGCAGCTTTATCCCTCCGGGGCAAAGCTCCTACAATGAGCAGTTCTTC. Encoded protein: CASSFIPPGQSSYNEQFF.

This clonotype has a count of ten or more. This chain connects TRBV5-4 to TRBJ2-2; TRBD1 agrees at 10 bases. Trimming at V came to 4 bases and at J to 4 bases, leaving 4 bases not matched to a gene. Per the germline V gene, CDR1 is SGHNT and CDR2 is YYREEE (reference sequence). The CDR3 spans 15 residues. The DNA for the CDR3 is TGTGCCAGCAGCCGACAGGGGGCAGGCACCGGGGAGCTGTTTTTT. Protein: CASSRQGAGTGELFF.

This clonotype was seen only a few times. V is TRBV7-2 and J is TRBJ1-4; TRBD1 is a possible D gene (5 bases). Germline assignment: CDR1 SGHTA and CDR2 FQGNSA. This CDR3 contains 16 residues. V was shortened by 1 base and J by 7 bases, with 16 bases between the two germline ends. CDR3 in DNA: TGTGCCAGCAGCTTAGGGTCTGAAAGGGGTATTGAAAAACTGTTTTTT. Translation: CASSLGSERGIEKLFF. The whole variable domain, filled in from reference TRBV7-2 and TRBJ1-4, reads GAGVSQSPSNKVTEKGKDVELRCDPISGHTALYWYRQSLGQGLEFLIYFQGNSAPDKSGLPSDRFSAERTGGSVSTLTIQRTQQEDSAVYLCASSLGSERGIEKLFFGSGTQLSVL.

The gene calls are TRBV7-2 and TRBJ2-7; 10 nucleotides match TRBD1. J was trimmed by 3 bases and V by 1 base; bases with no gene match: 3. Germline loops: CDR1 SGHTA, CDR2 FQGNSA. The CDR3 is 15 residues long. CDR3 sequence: CASSLVTGGVYEQYF. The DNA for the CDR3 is TGTGCCAGCAGCTTAGTGACAGGGGGCGTCTACGAGCAGTACTTC.

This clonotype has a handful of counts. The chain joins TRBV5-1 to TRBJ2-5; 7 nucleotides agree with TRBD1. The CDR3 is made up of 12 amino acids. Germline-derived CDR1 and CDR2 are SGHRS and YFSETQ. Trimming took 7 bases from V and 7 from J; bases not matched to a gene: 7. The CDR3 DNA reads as TGCGCCAGCTGGGACAGTACCGCGACCCAGTACTTC. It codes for CASWDSTATQYF.

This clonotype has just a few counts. In nucleotides, the CDR3 is TGTGCCAGCAGCCCGGGACTTTCGCGTCAAGAGACCCAGTACTTC. Protein sequence: CASSPGLSRQETQYF. This chain uses TRBV11-2 with TRBJ2-5, with D possibly matching TRBD2 (6 bases). Germline V gives CDR1 SGHAT, CDR2 FQNNGV. The CDR3 is 15 amino acids. The V and J ends lost 5 bases and 2 bases respectively, with 15 bases between them.

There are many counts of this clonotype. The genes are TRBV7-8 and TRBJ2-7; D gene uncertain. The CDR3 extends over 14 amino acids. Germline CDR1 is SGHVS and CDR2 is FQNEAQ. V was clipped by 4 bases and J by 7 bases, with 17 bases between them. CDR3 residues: CASSSGVGQFEQYV. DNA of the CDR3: TGTGCCAGCAGCTCGGGCGTAGGGCAATTTGAGCAGTACGTC.

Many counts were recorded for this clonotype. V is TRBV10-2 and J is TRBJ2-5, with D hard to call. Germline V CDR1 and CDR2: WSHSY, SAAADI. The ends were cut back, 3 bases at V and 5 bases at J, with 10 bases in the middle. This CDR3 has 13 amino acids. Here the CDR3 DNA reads TGCGCCAGCAGTGACGTCAGCTCGGAGACCCAGTACTTC. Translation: CASSDVSSETQYF.